This T cell receptor beta chain was found in a study of blood T cell repertoires in COVID-19. Study details: Nucleic acid was either cDNA or gDNA, and it came from T cells, B-cell-depleted T cells, or PBMCs.

In terms of age and location, participants ranged from roughly 18 to 100 years and lived in about two dozen US areas. This clone has more than one count but fewer than ten. As originally analysed: Amplification of reference gene primers provided the estimated nucleated cell counts. Profiling relied on immunoSEQ multiplex PCR, and the TCRdb table lists in-frame clones only, not all of them. That table furnishes V, J and clone size, whereas the DNA furnished D and trimming. The table shows 200,000 to 250,000 clones, with 87% occurring only once. Sequenced sample: PBMCs or T cells enriched from blood (not recorded which). The sequence was collected from a man younger than 45 who had recovered from COVID-19.

CDR3 in DNA: TGTGCCAGCTCACCCGTCGTTCCGTATGGCTACACCTTC. It specifies CASSPVVPYGYTF. The chain combines TRBV18 with TRBJ1-2; D gene ambiguous. The length of the CDR3 is 13 residues. CDR1 is KGHSH and CDR2 is LQKENI in the germline V gene. V lost 3 bases and J lost 5, with 10 bases in between.